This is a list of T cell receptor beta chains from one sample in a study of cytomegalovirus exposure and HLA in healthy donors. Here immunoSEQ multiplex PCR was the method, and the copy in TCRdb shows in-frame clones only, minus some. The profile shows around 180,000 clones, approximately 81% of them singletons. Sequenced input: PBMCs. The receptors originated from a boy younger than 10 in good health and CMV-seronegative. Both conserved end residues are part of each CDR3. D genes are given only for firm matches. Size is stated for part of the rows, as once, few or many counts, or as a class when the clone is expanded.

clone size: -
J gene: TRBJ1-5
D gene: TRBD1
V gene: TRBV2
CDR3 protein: CASSEIRGLNQPQHF
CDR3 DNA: TGTGCCAGCAGTGAGATCAGGGGGCTCAATCAGCCCCAGCATTTT

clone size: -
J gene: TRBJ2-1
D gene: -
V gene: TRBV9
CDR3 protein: CASSTRQVTSYNEQFF
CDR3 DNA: TGTGCCAGCAGCACACGACAGGTTACCTCCTACAATGAGCAGTTCTTC

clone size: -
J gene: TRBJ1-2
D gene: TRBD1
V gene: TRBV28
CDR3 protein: CASSLPRDRALLGYTF
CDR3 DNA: TGTGCCAGCAGTTTACCACGCGACAGGGCTCTTCTCGGCTACACCTTC

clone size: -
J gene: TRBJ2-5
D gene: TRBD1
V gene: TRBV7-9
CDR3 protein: CSSSARQGFGETQYF
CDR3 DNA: TGTTCCAGCAGCGCAAGACAGGGTTTCGGGGAGACCCAGTACTTC

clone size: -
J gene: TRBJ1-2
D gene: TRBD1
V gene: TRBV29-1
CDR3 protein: CSVGREGTGGANGYTF
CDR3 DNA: TGCAGCGTGGGCCGTGAGGGGACAGGGGGCGCGAATGGCTACACCTTC

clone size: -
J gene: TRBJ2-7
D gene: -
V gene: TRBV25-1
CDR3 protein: CASSAIFYEQYF
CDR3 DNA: TGTGCCAGCAGTGCCATTTTCTACGAGCAGTACTTC

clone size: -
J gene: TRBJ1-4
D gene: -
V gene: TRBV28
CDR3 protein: CASTQGVWGKLFF
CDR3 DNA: TGTGCCAGCACCCAAGGGGTATGGGGAAAACTGTTTTTT

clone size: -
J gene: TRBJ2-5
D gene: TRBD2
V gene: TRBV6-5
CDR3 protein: CASSLLAGSWETQYF
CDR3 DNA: TGTGCCAGCAGTTTACTAGCGGGGTCATGGGAGACCCAGTACTTC

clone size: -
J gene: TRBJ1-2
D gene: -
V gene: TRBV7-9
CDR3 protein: CASSLAENYGYTF
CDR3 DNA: TGTGCCAGCAGCTTGGCGGAGAACTATGGCTACACCTTC

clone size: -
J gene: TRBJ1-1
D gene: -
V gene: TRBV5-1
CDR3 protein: CASSFLIPDPHTRDFTEAFF
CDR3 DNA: TGCGCCAGCAGCTTTTTAATCCCGGATCCTCATACCCGGGACTTCACTGAAGCTTTCTTT

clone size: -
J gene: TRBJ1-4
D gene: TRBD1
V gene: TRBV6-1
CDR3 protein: CASSRGQGLNDLFF
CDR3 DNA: TGTGCCAGCAGTCGGGGACAGGGCCTTAACGACCTGTTTTTT

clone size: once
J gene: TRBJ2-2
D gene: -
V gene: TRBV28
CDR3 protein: CASSLSGVFTGELFF
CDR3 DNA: TGTGCCAGCAGTTTAAGCGGAGTCTTTACCGGGGAGCTGTTTTTT

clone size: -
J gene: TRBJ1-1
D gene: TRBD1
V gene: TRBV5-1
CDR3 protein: CASRTGTGNTEAFF
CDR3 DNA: TGCGCCAGCCGAACCGGGACAGGGAACACTGAAGCTTTCTTT

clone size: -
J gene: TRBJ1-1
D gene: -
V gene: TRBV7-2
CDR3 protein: CASSLGQGAFF
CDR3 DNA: TGTGCCAGCAGCTTAGGGCAGGGGGCTTTCTTT

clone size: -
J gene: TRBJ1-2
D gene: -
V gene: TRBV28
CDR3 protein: CASTDQGLGYTF
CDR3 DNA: TGTGCCAGCACCGATCAGGGGCTTGGCTACACCTTC

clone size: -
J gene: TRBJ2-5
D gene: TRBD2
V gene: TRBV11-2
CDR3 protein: CASSLEALAGETQYF
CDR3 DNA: TGTGCCAGCAGCTTAGAGGCACTAGCGGGAGAGACCCAGTACTTC

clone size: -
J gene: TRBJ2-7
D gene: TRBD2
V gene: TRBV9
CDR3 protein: CASSVGNSGADEQYF
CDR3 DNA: TGTGCCAGCAGCGTAGGAAACAGCGGGGCCGACGAGCAGTACTTC

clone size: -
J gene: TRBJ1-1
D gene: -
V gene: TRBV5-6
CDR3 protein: CASSLGTAHSEAFF
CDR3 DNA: TGTGCCAGCAGCTTGGGTACAGCACACTCTGAAGCTTTCTTT

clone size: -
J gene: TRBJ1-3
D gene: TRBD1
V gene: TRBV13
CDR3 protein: CASSTGEAGNTIYF
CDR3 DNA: TGTGCCAGCAGCACAGGGGAGGCAGGAAACACCATATATTTT

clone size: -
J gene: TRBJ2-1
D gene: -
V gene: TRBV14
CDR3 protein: CASSQDMRFGQFF
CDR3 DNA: TGTGCCAGCAGCCAAGATATGAGGTTCGGGCAGTTCTTC

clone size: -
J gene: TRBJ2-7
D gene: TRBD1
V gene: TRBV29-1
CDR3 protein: CSVHAGTGLYEQYF
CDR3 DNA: TGCAGCGTGCACGCCGGGACAGGGTTGTACGAGCAGTACTTC

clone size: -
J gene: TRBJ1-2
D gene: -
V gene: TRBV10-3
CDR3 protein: CAITGGPNYGYTF
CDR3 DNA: TGTGCCATCACGGGTGGCCCTAACTATGGCTACACCTTC

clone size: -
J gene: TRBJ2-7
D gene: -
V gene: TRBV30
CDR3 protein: CAWRSGQLGSYEQYF
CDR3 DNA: TGTGCCTGGAGGTCCGGACAGTTGGGCTCCTACGAGCAGTACTTC

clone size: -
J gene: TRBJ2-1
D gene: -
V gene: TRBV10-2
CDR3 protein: CASSEMGGPGNEQFF
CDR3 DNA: TGCGCCAGCAGTGAGATGGGGGGGCCGGGGAATGAGCAGTTCTTC

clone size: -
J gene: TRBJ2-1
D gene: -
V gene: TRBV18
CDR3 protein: CASSLTGASYNEQFF
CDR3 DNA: TGTGCCAGCTCACTTACAGGAGCTTCTTACAATGAGCAGTTCTTC

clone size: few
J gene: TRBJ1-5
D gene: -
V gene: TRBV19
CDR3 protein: CASSVWGQGFNQPQHF
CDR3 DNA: TGTGCCAGTAGTGTCTGGGGGCAGGGGTTCAATCAGCCCCAGCATTTT

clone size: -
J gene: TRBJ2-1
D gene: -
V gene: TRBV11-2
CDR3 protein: CASSSGSEQFF
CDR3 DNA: TGTGCCAGCAGCTCAGGCTCTGAGCAGTTCTTC

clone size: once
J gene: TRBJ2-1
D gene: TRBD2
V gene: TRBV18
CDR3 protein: CASSPRLAGAWQFF
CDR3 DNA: TGTGCCAGCTCACCGAGACTAGCGGGAGCATGGCAGTTCTTC

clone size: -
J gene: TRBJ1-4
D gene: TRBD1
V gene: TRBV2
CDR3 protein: CASSSADRAGEKLFF
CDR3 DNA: TGTGCCAGCAGTTCCGCCGACAGGGCTGGTGAAAAACTGTTTTTT

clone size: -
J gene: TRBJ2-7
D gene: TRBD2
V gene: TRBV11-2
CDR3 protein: CASSPQGGSSYEQYF
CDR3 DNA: TGTGCCAGCAGCCCCCAGGGCGGGAGCTCCTACGAGCAGTACTTC

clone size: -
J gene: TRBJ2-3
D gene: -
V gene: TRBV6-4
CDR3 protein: CASSDLADSSTDTQYF
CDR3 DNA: TGTGCCAGCAGTGATCTCGCGGATTCTAGCACAGATACGCAGTATTTT

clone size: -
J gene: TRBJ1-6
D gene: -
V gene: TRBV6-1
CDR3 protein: CASSTNSPLHF
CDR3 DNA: TGTGCCAGCAGTACAAATTCACCCCTCCACTTT

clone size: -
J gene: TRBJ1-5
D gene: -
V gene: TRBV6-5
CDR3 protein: CASSSRPEGGQPQHF
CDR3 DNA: TGTGCCAGCAGTTCCCGACCGGAGGGCGGTCAGCCCCAGCATTTT

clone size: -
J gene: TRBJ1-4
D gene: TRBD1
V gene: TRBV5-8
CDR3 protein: CASSLLQGAGEKLFF
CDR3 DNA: TGTGCCAGCAGCTTACTCCAGGGGGCGGGGGAAAAACTGTTTTTT

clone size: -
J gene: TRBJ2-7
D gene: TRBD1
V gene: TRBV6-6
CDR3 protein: CASRYGDRAREQYF
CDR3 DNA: TGTGCCAGCAGGTACGGGGACAGGGCCCGCGAGCAGTACTTC

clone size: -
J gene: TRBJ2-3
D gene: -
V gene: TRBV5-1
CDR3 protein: CASRSSADTQYF
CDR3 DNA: TGCGCCAGCAGGAGTAGCGCAGATACGCAGTATTTT

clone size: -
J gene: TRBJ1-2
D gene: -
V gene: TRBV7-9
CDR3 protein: CSSSLGGQNYGYTF
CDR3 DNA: TGTTCCAGCAGCTTAGGAGGTCAGAACTATGGCTACACCTTC